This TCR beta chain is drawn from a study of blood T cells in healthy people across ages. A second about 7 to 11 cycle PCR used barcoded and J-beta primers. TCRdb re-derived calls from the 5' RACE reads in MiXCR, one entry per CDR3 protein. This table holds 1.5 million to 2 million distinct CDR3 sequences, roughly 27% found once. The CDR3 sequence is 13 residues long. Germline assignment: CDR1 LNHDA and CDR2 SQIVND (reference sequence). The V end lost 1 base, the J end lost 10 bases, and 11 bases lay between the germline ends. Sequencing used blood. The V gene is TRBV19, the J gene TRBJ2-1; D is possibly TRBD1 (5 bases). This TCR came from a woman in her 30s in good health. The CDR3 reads CASSIVKKGEQFF. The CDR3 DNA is TGTGCCAGTAGTATAGTGAAAAAGGGGGAGCAGTTCTTC.